The text below deals with one T cell receptor beta chain. Germline loops: CDR1 MNHEY, CDR2 SMNVEV (reference sequence). The CDR3 is made up of 18 amino acids. V was pared by 0 bases and J by 7 bases, with 14 bases of the junction left unmatched. The data derive from a study of blood T cell repertoires in COVID-19. Sequenced by immunoSEQ multiplex PCR; TCRdb stores in-frame clones only, minus some. The data show 200,000 to 300,000 clones, about nine tenths seen once. This chain connects TRBV27 to TRBJ2-2, with 7 bases identical to TRBD1. Sample: PBMCs or T cells enriched from blood (not recorded which). The clonotype originates from a middle-aged man who had recovered from COVID-19. DNA of the CDR3: TGTGCCAGCAGTTTATCCGCCGGGACAGCCCTCAGGGGCGGGGAGCTGTTTTTT. This translates into CASSLSAGTALRGGELFF.